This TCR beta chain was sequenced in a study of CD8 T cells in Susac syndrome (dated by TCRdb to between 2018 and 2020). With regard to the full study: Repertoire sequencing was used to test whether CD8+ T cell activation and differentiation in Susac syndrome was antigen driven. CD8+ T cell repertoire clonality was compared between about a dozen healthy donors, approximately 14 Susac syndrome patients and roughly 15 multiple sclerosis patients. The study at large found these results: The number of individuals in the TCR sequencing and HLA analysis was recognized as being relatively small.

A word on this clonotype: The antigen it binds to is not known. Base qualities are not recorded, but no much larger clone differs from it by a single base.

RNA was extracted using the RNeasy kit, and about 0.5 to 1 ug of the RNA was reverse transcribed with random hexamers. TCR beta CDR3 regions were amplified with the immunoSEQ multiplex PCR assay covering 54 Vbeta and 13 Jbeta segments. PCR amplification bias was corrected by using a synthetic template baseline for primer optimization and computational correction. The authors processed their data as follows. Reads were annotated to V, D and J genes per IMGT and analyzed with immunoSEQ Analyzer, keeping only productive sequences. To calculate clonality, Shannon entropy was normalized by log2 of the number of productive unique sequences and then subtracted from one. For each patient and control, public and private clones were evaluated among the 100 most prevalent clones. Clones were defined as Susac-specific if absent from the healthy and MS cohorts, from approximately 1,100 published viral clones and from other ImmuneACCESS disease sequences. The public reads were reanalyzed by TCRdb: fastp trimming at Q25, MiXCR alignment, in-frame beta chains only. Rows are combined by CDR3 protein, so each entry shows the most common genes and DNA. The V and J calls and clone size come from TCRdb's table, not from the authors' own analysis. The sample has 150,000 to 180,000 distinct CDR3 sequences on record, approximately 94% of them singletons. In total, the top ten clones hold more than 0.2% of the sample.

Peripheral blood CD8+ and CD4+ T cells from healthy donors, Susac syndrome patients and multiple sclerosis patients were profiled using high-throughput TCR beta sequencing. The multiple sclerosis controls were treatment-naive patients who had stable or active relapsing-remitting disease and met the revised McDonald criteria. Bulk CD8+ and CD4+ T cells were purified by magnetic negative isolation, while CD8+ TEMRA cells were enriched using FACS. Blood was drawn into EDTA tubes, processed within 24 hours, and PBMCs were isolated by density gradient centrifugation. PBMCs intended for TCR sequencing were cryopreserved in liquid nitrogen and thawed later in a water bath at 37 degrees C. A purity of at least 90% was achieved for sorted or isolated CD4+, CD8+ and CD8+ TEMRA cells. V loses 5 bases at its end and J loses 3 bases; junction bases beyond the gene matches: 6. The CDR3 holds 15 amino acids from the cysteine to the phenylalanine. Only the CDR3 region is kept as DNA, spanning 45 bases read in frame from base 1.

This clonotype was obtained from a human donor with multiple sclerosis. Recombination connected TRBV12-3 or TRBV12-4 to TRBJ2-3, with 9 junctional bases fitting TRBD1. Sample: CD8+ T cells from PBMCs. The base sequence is TGTGCCAGCAGTGACAGGGGGTTTGGGACAGATACGCAGTATTTT. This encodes CASSDRGFGTDTQYF.